Below, one T cell receptor beta chain is given with its context. Per the germline V gene, CDR1 is LGHNA and CDR2 is YNFKEQ. V lost 0 bases, J lost 0 bases, and 12 bases lay in between. This CDR3 has 17 amino acids. These data are taken from a study of blood T cell repertoires in COVID-19. Study-level information: Researchers got acute and convalescent COVID-19 samples from the United States, Italy and Spain. Nucleic acid was either cDNA or gDNA, and it came from T cells, B-cell-depleted T cells, or PBMCs.

Per the study methods: Amplification of reference gene primers was used by the study to estimate nucleated cell counts. Only in-frame clones appear in the TCRdb table, and some are missing; sequencing was by immunoSEQ multiplex PCR. The V and J calls and clone size were taken over from that table, and D and trimming were inferred from the DNA. The data contain some 190,000 clones, about 88% of them singletons. The sequencing sample was made of peripheral blood. The rearrangement uses TRBV4-2 and TRBJ1-3; perhaps TRBD1 as D (5 bases). This TCR was sampled from a woman in her 40s who had recovered from COVID-19. The CDR3 nucleotides are TGTGCCAGCAGCCAAGAGGGGACGGGAGCCTCTGGAAACACCATATATTTT. Translated: CASSQEGTGASGNTIYF.